This passage covers 20 T cell receptor beta chains from one sample sequenced in a study of beta chain features in type 1 diabetes. Overall study results and limits: Significant though moderate, a shortening of TCRB CDR3s appeared in all four CD4+ subsets of Type 1 diabetes patients.

For these receptors, no antigen is known. The isolated RNA, all of it, was reverse transcribed, so expressed TCRB transcripts were what got sequenced. Data came from immunoSEQ multiplex PCR; TCRdb stores just in-frame clones and leaves some out. The table includes about 260,000 clones, roughly a quarter detected once. Sequencing was done on a sample of naive CD4+ T cells from blood. These receptors came from a woman aged 25 to 45 with type 1 diabetes.

The chain recombines TRBV5-1 with TRBJ1-5; 10 nucleotides align to TRBD1. V shed 4 bases, J shed 5 bases, and the junction held 3 bases outside the gene matches. The CDR3 consists of 14 residues. In germline, CDR1 is SGHRS, CDR2 YFSETQ. As DNA, the CDR3 is TGCGCCAGCAGCCATGGACAGGGGGATCAGCCCCAGCATTTT. Translating it yields CASSHGQGDQPQHF.

This clone was detected only a few times. The chain has TRBV2 and TRBJ1-4, with D tentatively TRBD1 (5 bases). CDR1 SNHLY and CDR2 FYNNEI come from the germline V gene. Trimming removed 3 bases at V and 3 bases at J, with 8 bases between. The CDR3 runs 14 residues. Written as DNA, the CDR3 is TGTGCCAGCAGTGACAGGGCCGCTAATGAAAAACTGTTTTTT. The encoded protein is CASSDRAANEKLFF.

This rearrangement joins TRBV10-3 to TRBJ2-3; 8 bases align to TRBD2. This CDR3 spans 15 amino acids. V dropped 6 bases and J dropped 5; count of bases not matched to a gene: 10. Germline V CDR1 and CDR2: ENHRY, SYGVKD. Here the CDR3 DNA reads TGTGCCATCAGCGGTCGGGAGGGGATTGGAGATACGCAGTATTTT. As protein: CAISGREGIGDTQYF.

J is TRBJ1-5 and V is TRBV30; D unclear. The CDR3 covers 12 residues. Germline CDR1 is GTSNPN and CDR2 is SVGIG (reference sequence). V was pared by 5 bases and J by 6 bases, with 11 bases between. CDR3: CAWSDRGQPQHF. DNA for the CDR3: TGTGCCTGGTCCGATCGGGGTCAGCCCCAGCATTTT.

A few counts support this clone. The chain is built from TRBV29-1 and TRBJ1-5, with TRBD1 matching over 7 bases. CDR3 size: 13 residues. The V gene end was trimmed by 4 bases and the J gene end by 4 bases; junction bases not matched to a gene: 4. Germline V gene sequence: CDR1 SQVTM, CDR2 ANQGSEA. DNA for the CDR3: TGCAGCGTTGCCCGGGACAGTAATCAGCCCCAGCATTTT. Amino acids: CSVARDSNQPQHF.

A few counts support this clone. CDR3 sequence reads: CATSREQDRQQYF. CDR3 DNA: TGTGCCACCAGCAGAGAACAGGATAGACAGCAGTACTTC. This chain connects TRBV15 to TRBJ2-5; possible D gene TRBD1, 5 bases. The V gene's germline CDR1 is LNHNV and CDR2 YYDKDF (reference sequence). V lost 0 bases, J lost 11 bases, and 13 bases lay in between. CDR3 length equals 13 residues.

The chain is built from TRBV5-1 and TRBJ2-2; 7 bases fit TRBD1. With V trimmed by 3 bases and J by 2 bases, 4 bases remained unmatched. The CDR3 runs 15 residues. The germline CDR1 and CDR2 sequences are SGHRS and YFSETQ. The CDR3 DNA sequence: TGCGCCAGCAGCTCGACAGGGATCAACACCGGGGAGCTGTTTTTT. Its translation: CASSSTGINTGELFF.

The gene calls are TRBV4-1 and TRBJ2-1, with 10 bases fitting TRBD2. Germline V gene data show CDR1 as MGHRA and CDR2 as YSYEKL. The CDR3 consists of 15 residues. The V gene end was trimmed by 1 base and the J gene end by 5 bases; junction bases not matched to a gene: 2. CDR3 loop: CASSQGLAGDNEQFF. The DNA for the CDR3 is TGCGCCAGCAGCCAAGGACTAGCGGGCGACAATGAGCAGTTCTTC.

V usage is TRBV30 and J usage is TRBJ1-1; TRBD1 matches at 7 bases. Germline values: CDR1 GTSNPN, CDR2 SVGIG (reference sequence). The CDR3 runs 14 residues. Trimming cost V 1 base and J 7 bases; bases outside gene matches: 9. The CDR3 sequence is CAWSARQGAVEAFF. CDR3 coding DNA: TGTGCCTGGAGTGCAAGACAGGGAGCGGTTGAAGCTTTCTTT.

Comment on this clone: In the same sample, other DNA sequences code for this CDR3. This sequence joins TRBV29-1 and TRBJ1-1; D is unclear. Germline V gene sequence: CDR1 SQVTM, CDR2 ANQGSEA. The V end was cut by 3 bases, the J end by 2 bases, with 7 bases between. The CDR3 has 12 residues. The CDR3 nucleotides are TGCAGCGTTGAGCGGCAAAACACTGAAGCTTTCTTT. This encodes CSVERQNTEAFF.

This clone showed up just a few times. The chain employs TRBV9 and TRBJ1-2; D might be TRBD1 (6 bases). Germline V gene data show CDR1 as SGDLS and CDR2 as YYNGEE. V was shortened by 0 bases and J by 8 bases, with 14 bases between the two germline ends. CDR3 length: 14 amino acids. CDR3 amino acids: CASSVDGWGRGYTF. The CDR3 DNA sequence: TGTGCCAGCAGCGTAGACGGTTGGGGGCGAGGCTACACCTTC.

This clone was seen more than once but under ten times. The chain employs TRBV2 and TRBJ2-1; TRBD2 matches 10 bases. V trimming: 6 bases; J trimming: 4 bases; junction bases outside the gene matches: 6. Germline V gene lookup returns CDR1 SNHLY and CDR2 FYNNEI. The CDR3 covers 15 residues. DNA of the CDR3: TGTGCCAGCAGCGCCACTAGCGGGGTATACAATGAGCAGTTCTTC. Its protein product is CASSATSGVYNEQFF.

This clone was seen only a few times. Written as DNA, the CDR3 is TGTGCCAGCAGTTCCGGAGGGAGCACAGATACGCAGTATTTT. Translated: CASSSGGSTDTQYF. The rearrangement joins TRBV7-3 to TRBJ2-3; tentative D call: TRBD2 (6 bases). V lost 6 bases, J lost 0 bases, and 10 bases lay in between. CDR1 and CDR2 (germline): SGHTA, FQGTGA. This CDR3 contains 14 residues.

The chain is built from TRBV21-1 and TRBJ2-5; the table's D gene call, TRBD2, was not cross checked with the DNA. TRBV21-1 is deemed a pseudogene. The CDR3 is 16 residues long. The CDR3 nucleotides read TGTGCCAGCAGCAAAGTAGCGGGGGAGGTCTTAGAGACCCAGTACTTC. Amino acid sequence: CASSKVAGEVLETQYF.

This clone turned up a few times. This rearrangement joins TRBV9 to TRBJ2-5; 10 bases map to TRBD1. The CDR3 is 14 residues long. Germline loops: CDR1 SGDLS, CDR2 YYNGEE. The trim removed 4 bases at V and 3 bases at J, leaving 3 bases unmatched. The DNA of the CDR3 is TGTGCCAGCAGCCCTGGGACAGGGGAAGAGACCCAGTACTTC. Its translation: CASSPGTGEETQYF.

The chain combines TRBV30 with TRBJ1-5; no reliable D call. This CDR3 contains 13 residues. Germline V lookup: CDR1 GTSNPN, CDR2 SVGIG (reference sequence). With 2 bases removed from V and 4 bases from J, the gap between germline ends came to 9 bases. CDR3 protein: CAWSIGENQPQHF. In DNA form, the CDR3 reads TGTGCCTGGAGTATCGGGGAGAATCAGCCCCAGCATTTT. The full variable domain, its missing parts supplied by reference TRBV30 and TRBJ1-5, is SQTIHQWPATLVQPVGSPLSLECTVEGTSNPNLYWYRQAAGRGLQLLFYSVGIGQISSEVPQNLSASRPQDRQFILSSKKLLLSDSGFYLCAWSIGENQPQHFGDGTRLSIL.

The chain links TRBV4-1 to TRBJ1-5, with D hard to call. The CDR3 covers 15 residues. Germline V gene lookup returns CDR1 MGHRA and CDR2 YSYEKL. Trimming removed 0 bases at V and 6 bases at J, with 12 bases between. In DNA form, the CDR3 reads TGCGCCAGCAGCCAAGATCAACACCGGGGTCAGCCCCAGCATTTT. It translates to CASSQDQHRGQPQHF.

This clone has a handful of counts. The V gene is TRBV6-6, the J gene TRBJ2-5; D may be TRBD1 (5 bases). The germline V and J ends were trimmed by 4 bases and 2 bases, with 8 bases remaining between them. The length of the CDR3 is 13 residues. Germline values: CDR1 MNHNY, CDR2 SVGAGI (reference sequence). CDR3 in amino acids: CASSFTGQETQYF. Written as DNA, the CDR3 is TGTGCCAGCAGTTTTACAGGTCAAGAGACCCAGTACTTC.

This clone was recorded a few times. This sequence joins TRBV10-3 and TRBJ2-7; 9 positions agree with TRBD1. The CDR3 totals 12 residues. J lost 7 bases, V lost 6 bases, and 4 bases had no gene match. Germline assignment: CDR1 ENHRY and CDR2 SYGVKD. The CDR3 here is CAIRQGAEEQYF. CDR3 nucleotides: TGTGCCATCAGACAGGGGGCCGAAGAGCAGTACTTC.

This clone was observed a handful of times. The chain is built from TRBV29-1 and TRBJ2-1, with D possibly being TRBD2 (5 bases). The V end was cut by 0 bases, the J end by 5 bases, with 20 bases between. CDR1 and CDR2 from the germline V gene are SQVTM and ANQGSEA. The CDR3 runs 17 residues. In nucleotides, the CDR3 is TGCAGCGTTGAAGATCCTTTAGAGGGCAGGTTAGACAATGAGCAGTTCTTC. Protein: CSVEDPLEGRLDNEQFF.